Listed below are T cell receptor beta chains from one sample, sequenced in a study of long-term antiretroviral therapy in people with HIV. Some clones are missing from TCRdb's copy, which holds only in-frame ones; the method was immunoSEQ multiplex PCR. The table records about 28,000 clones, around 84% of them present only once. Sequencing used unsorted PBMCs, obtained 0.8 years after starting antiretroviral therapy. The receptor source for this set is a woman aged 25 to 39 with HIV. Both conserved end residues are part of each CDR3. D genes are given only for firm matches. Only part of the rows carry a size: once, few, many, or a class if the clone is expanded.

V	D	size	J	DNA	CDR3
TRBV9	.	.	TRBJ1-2	TGTGCCAGCAGCGTTGGGGGGGGCTATGGCTACACCTTC	CASSVGGGYGYTF
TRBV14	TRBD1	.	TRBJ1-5	TGTGCCAGCAGCCAAGGAACAGGGGGTCAGCCCCAGCATTTT	CASSQGTGGQPQHF
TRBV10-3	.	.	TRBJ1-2	TGTGCCATCAGCGACGACTATGGCTACACCTTC	CAISDDYGYTF
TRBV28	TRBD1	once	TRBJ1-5	TGTGCCAGCAGTTTAGGGACAGGCCATCAGCCCCAGCATTTT	CASSLGTGHQPQHF
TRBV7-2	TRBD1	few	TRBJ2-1	TGTGCCAGCAGCCCCGGAGGACAGGGTAAAGGTGAGCAGTTCTTC	CASSPGGQGKGEQFF
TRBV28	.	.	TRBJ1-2	TGTGCCAGCAGTTCTCGATATGGCTACACCTTC	CASSSRYGYTF
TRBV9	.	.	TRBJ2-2	TGTGCCAGCAGCGAGATAGGCGGGGTTAACACCGGGGAGCTGTTTTTT	CASSEIGGVNTGELFF
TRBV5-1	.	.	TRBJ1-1	TGCGCCAGCAGCAGATCACCCCTGGGGGTAACTGAAGCTTTCTTT	CASSRSPLGVTEAFF
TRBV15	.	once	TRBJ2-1	TGTGCCACCGTGAGCAGGTCTAACAATGAGCAGTTCTTC	CATVSRSNNEQFF
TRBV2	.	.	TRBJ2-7	TGTGCCAGCACTCTCCCCGGGGACGAGCAGTACTTC	CASTLPGDEQYF
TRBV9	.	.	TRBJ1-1	TGTGCCAGCAGCCCCGACGGATCTTCCAAATGGAACACTGAAGCTTTCTTT	CASSPDGSSKWNTEAFF
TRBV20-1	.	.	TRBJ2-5	TGCAGTGCTAGCGGCAGGGAGACCCAGTACTTC	CSASGRETQYF
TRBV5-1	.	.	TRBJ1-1	TGCGCCAGCAGCTTGGGGTGGGAGGGGACTGAAGCTTTCTTT	CASSLGWEGTEAFF
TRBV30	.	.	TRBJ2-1	TGTGCCTGGAGTGTCCCCTCCTCCGGGGGTACAAGGAATGAGCAGTTCTTC	CAWSVPSSGGTRNEQFF
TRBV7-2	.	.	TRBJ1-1	TGTGCCAGCAGCCCGAGAACAGGGAACACTGAAGCTTTCTTT	CASSPRTGNTEAFF
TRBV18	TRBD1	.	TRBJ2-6	TGTGCCAGCTGCGAACAGGGGGCGTCTGGGGCCAACGTCCTGACTTTC	CASCEQGASGANVLTF
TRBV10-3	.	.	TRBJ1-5	TGTGCCACCAGTTTTGGTGTCGGAGAGTATCAGCCCCAGCATTTT	CATSFGVGEYQPQHF
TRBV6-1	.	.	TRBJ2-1	TGTGCCAGCAGTGTTGTACTCCTTAGCTCCTACAATGAGCAGTTCTTC	CASSVVLLSSYNEQFF
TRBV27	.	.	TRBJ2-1	TGTGCCAGCAGGTGGGACCTGCGGAACAATGAGCAGTTCTTC	CASRWDLRNNEQFF
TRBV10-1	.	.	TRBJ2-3	TGCGCCAGCAGTGAGTCAGCCGATACGCAGTATTTT	CASSESADTQYF
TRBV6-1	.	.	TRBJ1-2	TGTGCCAGCGACCTTAACTATGGCTACACCTTC	CASDLNYGYTF
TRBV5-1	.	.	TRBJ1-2	TGCGCCAGCAGCTCAGGTTCTTCGCCTGGCTACACCTTC	CASSSGSSPGYTF
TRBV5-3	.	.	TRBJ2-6	TGTGCCGAACAAAGTCGGGCCAACGTCCTGACTTTC	CAEQSRANVLTF
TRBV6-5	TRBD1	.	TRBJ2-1	TGTGCCAGCAGTTACTCGACAGGGGCTTGGAATGAGCAGTTCTTC	CASSYSTGAWNEQFF
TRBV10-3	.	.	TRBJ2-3	TGTGCCATCATGAGTAGCGTGCAAGATACGCAGTATTTT	CAIMSSVQDTQYF
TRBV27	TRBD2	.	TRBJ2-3	TGTGCCACGCGCTCGGGGGGTTATACGCAGTATTTT	CATRSGGYTQYF
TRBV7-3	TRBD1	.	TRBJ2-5	TGTGCCAGCAGCCCCATAGGGGGCCCCCGAGAGACCCAGTACTTC	CASSPIGGPRETQYF
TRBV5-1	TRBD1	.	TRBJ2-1	TGCGCCAGCAGCTTTAACAGGGGGGCCTACAATGAGCAGTTCTTC	CASSFNRGAYNEQFF
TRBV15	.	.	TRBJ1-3	TGTGCCACCAGCAGACCAAGGGGCTCTGGAAACACCATATATTTT	CATSRPRGSGNTIYF
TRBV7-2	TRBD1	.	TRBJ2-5	TGTGCCAGCAGCTCAGGACTGAGGGACAGACAAGAGACCCAGTACTTC	CASSSGLRDRQETQYF
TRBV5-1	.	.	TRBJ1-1	TGCGCCAGCAGCTTGGGACTGGGGGAACCTTTCTTT	CASSLGLGEPFF
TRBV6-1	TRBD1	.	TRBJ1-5	TGTGCCAGCAGTGAACTCGACAGGGGGCGAAGCAATCAGCCCCAGCATTTT	CASSELDRGRSNQPQHF
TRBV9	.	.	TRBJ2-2	TGTGCCAGCAGCGATCGGCCGAACACCGGGGAGCTGTTTTTT	CASSDRPNTGELFF
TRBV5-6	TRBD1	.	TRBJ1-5	TGTGCCAGCAGCTTACGCACAGGGGGTAAACAGCCCCAGCATTTT	CASSLRTGGKQPQHF
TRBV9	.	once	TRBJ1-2	TGTGCCAGCAGCGTAGATTCCCCCTATGGCTACACCTTC	CASSVDSPYGYTF
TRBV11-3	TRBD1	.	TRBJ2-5	TGTGCCAGCAGCTTAGGGGACAGGGGGCCTCAAGAGACCCAGTACTTC	CASSLGDRGPQETQYF
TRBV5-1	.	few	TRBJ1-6	TGCGCCAGCAGCTTTCAACAAATTGGCAATTCACCCCTCCACTTT	CASSFQQIGNSPLHF
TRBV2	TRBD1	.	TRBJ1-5	TGTGCCAGCAGTCGCAGGGGGTATAGCAATCAGCCCCAGCATTTT	CASSRRGYSNQPQHF
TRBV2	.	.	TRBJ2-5	TGTGCCAGCAGTGAAGTAGGGAGGGAGACCCAGTACTTC	CASSEVGRETQYF
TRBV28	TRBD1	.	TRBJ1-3	TGTGCCAGCTTGGACAGGACCTCTGGAAACACCATATATTTT	CASLDRTSGNTIYF